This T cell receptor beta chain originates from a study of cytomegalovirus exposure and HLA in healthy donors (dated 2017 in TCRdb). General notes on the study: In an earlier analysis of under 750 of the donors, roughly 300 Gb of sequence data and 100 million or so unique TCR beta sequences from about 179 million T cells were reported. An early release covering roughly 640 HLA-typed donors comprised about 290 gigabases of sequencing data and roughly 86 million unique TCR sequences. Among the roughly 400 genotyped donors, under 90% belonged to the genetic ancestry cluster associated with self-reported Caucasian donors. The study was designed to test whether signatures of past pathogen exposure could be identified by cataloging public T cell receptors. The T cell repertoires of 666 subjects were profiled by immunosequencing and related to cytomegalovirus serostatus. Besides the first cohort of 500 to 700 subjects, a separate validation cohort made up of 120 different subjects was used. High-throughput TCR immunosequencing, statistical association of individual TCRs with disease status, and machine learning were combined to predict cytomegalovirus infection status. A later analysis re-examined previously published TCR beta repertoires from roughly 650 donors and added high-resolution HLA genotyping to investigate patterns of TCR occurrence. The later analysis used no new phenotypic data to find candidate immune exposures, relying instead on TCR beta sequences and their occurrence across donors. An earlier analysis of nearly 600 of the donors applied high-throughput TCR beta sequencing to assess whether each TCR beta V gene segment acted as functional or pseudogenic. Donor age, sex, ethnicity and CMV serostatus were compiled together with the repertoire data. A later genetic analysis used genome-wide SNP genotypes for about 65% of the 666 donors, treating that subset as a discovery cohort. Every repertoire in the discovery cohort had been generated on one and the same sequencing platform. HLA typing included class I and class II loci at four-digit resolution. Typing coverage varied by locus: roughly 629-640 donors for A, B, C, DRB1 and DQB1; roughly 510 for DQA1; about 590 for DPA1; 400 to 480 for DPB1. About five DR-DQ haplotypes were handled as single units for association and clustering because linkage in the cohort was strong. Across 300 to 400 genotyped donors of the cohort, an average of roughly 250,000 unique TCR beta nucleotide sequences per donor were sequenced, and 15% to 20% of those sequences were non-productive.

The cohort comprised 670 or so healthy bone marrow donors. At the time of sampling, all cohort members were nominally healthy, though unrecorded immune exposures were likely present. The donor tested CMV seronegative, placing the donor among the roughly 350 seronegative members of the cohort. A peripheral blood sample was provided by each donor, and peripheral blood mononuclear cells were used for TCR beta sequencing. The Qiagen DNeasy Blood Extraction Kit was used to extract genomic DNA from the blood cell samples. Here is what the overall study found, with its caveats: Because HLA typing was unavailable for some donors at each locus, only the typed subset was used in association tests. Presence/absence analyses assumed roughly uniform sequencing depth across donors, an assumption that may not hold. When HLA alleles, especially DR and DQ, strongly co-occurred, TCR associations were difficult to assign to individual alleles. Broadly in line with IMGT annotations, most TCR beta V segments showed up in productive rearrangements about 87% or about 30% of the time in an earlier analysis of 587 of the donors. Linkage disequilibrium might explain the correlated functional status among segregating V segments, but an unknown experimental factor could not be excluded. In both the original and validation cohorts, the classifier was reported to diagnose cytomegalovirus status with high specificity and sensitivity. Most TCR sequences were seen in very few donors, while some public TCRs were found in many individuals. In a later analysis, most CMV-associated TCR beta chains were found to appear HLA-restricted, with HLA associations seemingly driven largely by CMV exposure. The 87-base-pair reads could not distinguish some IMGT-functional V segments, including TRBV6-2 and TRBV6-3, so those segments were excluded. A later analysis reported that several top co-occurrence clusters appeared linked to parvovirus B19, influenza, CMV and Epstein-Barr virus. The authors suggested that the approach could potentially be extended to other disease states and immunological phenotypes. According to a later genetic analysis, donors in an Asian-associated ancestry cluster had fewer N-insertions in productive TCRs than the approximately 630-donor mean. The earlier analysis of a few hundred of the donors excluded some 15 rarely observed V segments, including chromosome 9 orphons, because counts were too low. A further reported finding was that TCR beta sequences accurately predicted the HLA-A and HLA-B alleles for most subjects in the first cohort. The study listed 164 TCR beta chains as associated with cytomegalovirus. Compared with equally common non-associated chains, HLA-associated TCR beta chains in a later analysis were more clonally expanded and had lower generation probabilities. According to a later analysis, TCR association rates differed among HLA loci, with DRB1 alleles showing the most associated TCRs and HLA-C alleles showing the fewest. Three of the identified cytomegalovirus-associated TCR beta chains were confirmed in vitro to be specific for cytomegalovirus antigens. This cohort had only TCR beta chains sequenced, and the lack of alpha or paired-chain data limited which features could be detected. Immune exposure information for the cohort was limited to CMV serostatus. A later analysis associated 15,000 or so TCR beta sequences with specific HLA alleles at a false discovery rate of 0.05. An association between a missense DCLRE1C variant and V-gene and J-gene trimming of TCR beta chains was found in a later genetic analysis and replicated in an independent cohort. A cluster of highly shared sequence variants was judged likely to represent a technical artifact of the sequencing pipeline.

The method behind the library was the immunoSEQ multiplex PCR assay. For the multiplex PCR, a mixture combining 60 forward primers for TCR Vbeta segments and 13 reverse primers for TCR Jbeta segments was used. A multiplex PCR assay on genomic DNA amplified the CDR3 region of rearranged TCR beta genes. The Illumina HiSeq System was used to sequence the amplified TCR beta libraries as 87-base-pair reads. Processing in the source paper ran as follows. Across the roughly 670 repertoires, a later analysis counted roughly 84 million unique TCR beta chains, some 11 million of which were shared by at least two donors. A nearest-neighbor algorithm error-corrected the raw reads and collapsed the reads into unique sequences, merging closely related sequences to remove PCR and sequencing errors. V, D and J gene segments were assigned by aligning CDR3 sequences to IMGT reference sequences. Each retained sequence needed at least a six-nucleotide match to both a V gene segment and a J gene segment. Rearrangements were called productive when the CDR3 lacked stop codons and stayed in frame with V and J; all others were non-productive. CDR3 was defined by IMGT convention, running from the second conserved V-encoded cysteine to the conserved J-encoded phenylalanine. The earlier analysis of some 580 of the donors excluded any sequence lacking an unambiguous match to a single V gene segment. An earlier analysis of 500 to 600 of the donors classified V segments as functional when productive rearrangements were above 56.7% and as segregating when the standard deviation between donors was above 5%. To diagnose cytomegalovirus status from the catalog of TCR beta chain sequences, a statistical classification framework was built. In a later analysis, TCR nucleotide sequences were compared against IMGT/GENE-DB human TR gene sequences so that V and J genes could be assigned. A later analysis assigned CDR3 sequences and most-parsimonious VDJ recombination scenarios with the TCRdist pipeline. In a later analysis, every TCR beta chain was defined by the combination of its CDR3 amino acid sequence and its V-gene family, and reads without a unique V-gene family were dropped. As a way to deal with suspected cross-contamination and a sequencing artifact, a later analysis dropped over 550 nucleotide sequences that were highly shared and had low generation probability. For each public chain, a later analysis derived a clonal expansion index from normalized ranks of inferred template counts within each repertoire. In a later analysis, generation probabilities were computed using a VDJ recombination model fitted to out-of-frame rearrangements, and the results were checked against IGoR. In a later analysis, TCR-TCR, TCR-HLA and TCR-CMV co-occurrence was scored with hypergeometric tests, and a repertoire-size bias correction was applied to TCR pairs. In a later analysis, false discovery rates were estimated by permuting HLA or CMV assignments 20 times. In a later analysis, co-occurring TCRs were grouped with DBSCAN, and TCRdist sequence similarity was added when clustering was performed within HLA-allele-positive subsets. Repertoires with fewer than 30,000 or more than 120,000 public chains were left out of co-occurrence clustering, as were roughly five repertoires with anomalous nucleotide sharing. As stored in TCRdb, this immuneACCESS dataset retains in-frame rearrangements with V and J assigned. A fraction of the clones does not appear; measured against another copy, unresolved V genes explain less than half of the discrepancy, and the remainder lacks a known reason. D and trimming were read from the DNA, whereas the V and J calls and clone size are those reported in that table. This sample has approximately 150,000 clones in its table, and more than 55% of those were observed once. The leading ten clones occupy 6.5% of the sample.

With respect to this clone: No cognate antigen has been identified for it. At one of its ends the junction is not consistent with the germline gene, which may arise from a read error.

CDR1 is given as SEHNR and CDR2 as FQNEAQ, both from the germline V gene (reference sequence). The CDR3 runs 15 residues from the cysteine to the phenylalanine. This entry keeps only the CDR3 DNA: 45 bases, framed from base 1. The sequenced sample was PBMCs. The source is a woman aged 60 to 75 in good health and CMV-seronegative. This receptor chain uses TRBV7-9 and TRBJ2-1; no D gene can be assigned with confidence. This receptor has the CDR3 CSSSQPRHNYNEQFF. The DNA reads TGTTCCAGCAGCCAGCCAAGACATAATTACAATGAGCAGTTCTTC.